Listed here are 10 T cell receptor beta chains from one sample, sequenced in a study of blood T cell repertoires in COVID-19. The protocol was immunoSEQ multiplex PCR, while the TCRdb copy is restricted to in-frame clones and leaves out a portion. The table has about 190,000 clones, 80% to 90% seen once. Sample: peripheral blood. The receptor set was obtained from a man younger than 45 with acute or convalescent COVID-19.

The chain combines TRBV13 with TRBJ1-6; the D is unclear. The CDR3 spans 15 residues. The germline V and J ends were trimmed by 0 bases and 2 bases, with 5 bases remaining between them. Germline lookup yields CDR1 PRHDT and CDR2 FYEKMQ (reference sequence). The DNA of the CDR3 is TGTGCCAGCAGCTTAGGCAGGACCTATAATTCACCCCTCCACTTT. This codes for CASSLGRTYNSPLHF.

CDR3 sequence: CASSELSSLEQYF. The DNA for the CDR3 is TGCGCCAGCAGCGAACTCTCATCTCTCGAGCAGTACTTC. This chain links TRBV5-1 with TRBJ2-7; D gene uncertain. CDR1 and CDR2 (germline): SGHRS, YFSETQ. V lost 4 bases and J lost 6, with 14 bases in between. The CDR3 consists of 13 residues.

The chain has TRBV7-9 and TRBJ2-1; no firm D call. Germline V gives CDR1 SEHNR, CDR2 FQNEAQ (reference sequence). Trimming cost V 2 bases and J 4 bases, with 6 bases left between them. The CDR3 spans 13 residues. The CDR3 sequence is CASSLSEYNEQFF. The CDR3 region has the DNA TGTGCCAGCAGCTTATCTGAGTACAATGAGCAGTTCTTC.

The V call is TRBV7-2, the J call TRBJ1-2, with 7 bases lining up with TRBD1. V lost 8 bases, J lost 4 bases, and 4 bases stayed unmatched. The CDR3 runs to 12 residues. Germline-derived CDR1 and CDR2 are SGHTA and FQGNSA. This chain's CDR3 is CASGQEGYGYTF. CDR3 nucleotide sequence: TGTGCCAGCGGACAGGAGGGCTATGGCTACACCTTC.

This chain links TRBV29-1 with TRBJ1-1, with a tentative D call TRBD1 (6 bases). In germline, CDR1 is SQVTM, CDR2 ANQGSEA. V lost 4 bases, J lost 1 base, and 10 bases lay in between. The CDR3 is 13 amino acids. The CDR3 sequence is CSVARGRNTEAFF. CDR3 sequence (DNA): TGCAGCGTTGCCAGGGGACGGAACACTGAAGCTTTCTTT.

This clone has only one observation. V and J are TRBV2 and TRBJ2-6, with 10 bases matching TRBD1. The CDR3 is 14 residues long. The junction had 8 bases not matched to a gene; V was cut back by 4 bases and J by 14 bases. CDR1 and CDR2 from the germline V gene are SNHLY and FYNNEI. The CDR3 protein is CASSATGGASILTF. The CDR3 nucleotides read TGTGCCAGCAGTGCGACAGGGGGCGCGAGTATCCTGACTTTC.

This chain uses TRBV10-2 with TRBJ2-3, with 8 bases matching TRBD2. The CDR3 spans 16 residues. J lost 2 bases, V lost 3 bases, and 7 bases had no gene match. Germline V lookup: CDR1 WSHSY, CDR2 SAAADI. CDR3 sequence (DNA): TGCGCCAGCAGTGACGTGGGCGGGGGGATCACAGATACGCAGTATTTT. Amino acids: CASSDVGGGITDTQYF.

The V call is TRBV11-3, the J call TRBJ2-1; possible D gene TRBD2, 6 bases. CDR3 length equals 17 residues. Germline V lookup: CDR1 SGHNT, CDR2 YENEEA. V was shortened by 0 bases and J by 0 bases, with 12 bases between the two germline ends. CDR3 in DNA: TGTGCCAGCAGCTTAGATGGGCGGGAACACTCCTACAATGAGCAGTTCTTC. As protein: CASSLDGREHSYNEQFF.

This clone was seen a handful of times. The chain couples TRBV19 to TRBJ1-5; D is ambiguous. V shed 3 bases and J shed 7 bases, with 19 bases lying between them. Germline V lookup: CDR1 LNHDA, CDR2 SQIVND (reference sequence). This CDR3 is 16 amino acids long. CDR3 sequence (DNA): TGTGCCAGTAGTATTTTAGGTGCCTGGGGAGGACAGCCCCAGCATTTT. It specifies CASSILGAWGGQPQHF.

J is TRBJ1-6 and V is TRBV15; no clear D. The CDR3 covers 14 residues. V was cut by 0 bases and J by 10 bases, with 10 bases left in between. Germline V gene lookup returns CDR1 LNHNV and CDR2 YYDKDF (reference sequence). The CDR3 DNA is TGTGCCACCAGCAGAGAACCGGGAAGGTCACCCCTCCACTTT. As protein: CATSREPGRSPLHF.